This T cell receptor beta chain was recovered during a study of Graves' ophthalmopathy and Graves' hyperthyroidism. Hyperthyroidism cases were recent diagnoses of under 2 months' duration in people aged 18 to 65. Amplification of the TCR beta CDR3 regions used RNA transcripts (as template). An initial RT-PCR round employing HTBI primers preceded a second-round multiplex PCR. TCRdb processed the multiplex PCR reads anew with MiXCR; each CDR3 protein has one entry. The sample holds about 420,000 distinct CDR3 sequences, around 21% seen once. The V end lost 2 bases, the J end lost 8 bases, and 9 bases lay between the germline ends. Germline values: CDR1 SQVTM, CDR2 ANQGSEA. This CDR3 is built from 11 residues. Many counts were recorded for this clonotype.

The V call is TRBV29-1, the J call TRBJ1-1, with D unclear. Sequencing input: peripheral blood. The receptor was derived from a woman aged 18-30 years with stable Graves' hyperthyroidism. DNA for the CDR3: TGCAGCGTTGAACATCCTGGGGAAGCTTTCTTT. The encoded protein is CSVEHPGEAFF.